Included here is one T cell receptor (beta chain) sequence, with context. This receptor's antigen is unknown. No base quality information exists; no much larger clone differs at one position. The sample comes from a study of T cell responses to AZD1222 COVID-19 vaccine (dated by TCRdb to the early 2020s). About the study as a whole: AZD1222 recipients whose second dose came at about 4 weeks and those whose second dose came at about 12 weeks were combined into one group, since spike-specific TCR depth and breadth did not differ between the two schedules. Trial participants were enrolled into age subgroups of 18-55, 56-69 and 70-plus years, which contained approximately 150, 28 and 58 TCR-sequenced participants, respectively. A total of just over 230 trial participants underwent TCR sequencing, of whom 207 had received two doses of AZD1222 and 26 had received two doses of the MenACWY control vaccine. General conclusions and limits of the study: Participants were mostly white British, with more females than males. The authors suggested clonal diversity may have been underestimated. In the small 56-69-year group, the increase in depth fell short of significance, most likely because of low power. Because no samples from the day 14 peak response were available, repertoires could be characterized only after the peak T cell response. After two AZD1222 doses, spike-specific TCR breadth and depth were significantly higher than at day 0 and than in MenACWY recipients. Reportedly, close to half of the unique spike-specific TCRs recognized epitopes lying outside the regions that are mutated in the B.1.351 and B.1.1.7 variants. CD4 TCRs associated with the vaccine covered the entire spike protein, and the dominant responses were in regions 160-218 and 743-854. Only 5 to 7 AZD1222 recipients were SARS-CoV-2 seropositive at baseline, limiting conclusions about previously exposed vaccinees.

The CDR3 regions of human TCRbeta chains were analyzed by immunosequencing. From the authors' description of their analysis: Repertoire TCRs were matched against a reference library of SARS-CoV-2-specific TCRs generated with the MIRA antigen-specificity platform. Breadth was defined as the fraction of unique TCRs that were SARS-CoV-2-associated. Depth was defined as the fraction of total T cells that were SARS-CoV-2-associated. Using the MIRA data, every spike-specific TCR was mapped to the spike region that the TCR reacted to and assigned to either a CD4 or a CD8 class. Log10-transformed breadth and depth values were compared by one-way ANOVA with Sidak's multiple comparisons tests. Drawn from immuneACCESS, this table holds only the in-frame rearrangements with V and J called that TCRdb kept. Clones are partly lost; checked studies trace under half to an unresolved V gene and leave the rest unexplained. V, J and clone size derive from that table, while D and trimming were established from the DNA sequence. This sample comprises around 180,000 clones, roughly 92% of them detected only once. The ten largest clonotypes hold 10% of the sample.

The time point label, read with the paper, signifies: baseline before first vaccination. Samples from vaccinated people were obtained from the UK trials COV001 and COV002, which included a single-blind randomized controlled phase 2/3 trial of AZD1222 (ChAdOx1 nCoV-19) in healthy adults. Trial participant PBMC samples were collected at day 0 and day 28 after the second dose for TCRbeta chain sequencing. As encoded in the germline V gene, CDR1 is SGHTA while CDR2 is FQGNSA. The junction shows trimming of 1 base on V and 4 bases on J, plus 11 bases between the germline ends. The CDR3 measures 15 amino acids from cysteine to phenylalanine. The DNA shown is the 45-base CDR3, in frame from base 1.

The clonotype was recovered from an adult in good health. Specimen: peripheral blood, collected on day 0 of AZD1222 vaccination. Here the chain combines TRBV7-2 and TRBJ2-1; the D gene remains uncertain. The bases read TGTGCCAGCAGCTTAGGGCTGAGCCTATACAATGAGCAGTTCTTC. Translated, this is CASSLGLSLYNEQFF.